A selection of T cell receptor beta chains follows, all from one sample in a study of blood T cell repertoires in COVID-19. Produced via immunoSEQ multiplex PCR; TCRdb's table is partial and in-frame only. Among around 150,000 clones listed, roughly 80% were seen once. The source material was peripheral blood. The origin of the receptors is a man between 60 and 75 years old with acute or convalescent COVID-19. Each CDR3 is given with its conserved first and last residue. Fields, in order: J gene, D gene, V gene, clone size, CDR3 DNA, CDR3 protein. The D gene is left open where the match is weak. Expanded clones are given a class, and other clones once, few, many or no size at all.

TRBJ2-3	TRBD1	TRBV6-2/TRBV6-3	.	TGTGCCAGCAGCCCTCGCAGGGGGCGGACCCGATTTAGCACAGATACGCAGTATTTT	CASSPRRGRTRFSTDTQYF
TRBJ2-1	.	TRBV11-2	.	TGTGCCAGCAGCCCCCCGGGAAGACATGAGCAGTTCTTC	CASSPPGRHEQFF
TRBJ1-5	.	TRBV2	.	TGTGCCAGCAGTGAACAGGGAGGGGGCAATCAGCCCCAGCATTTT	CASSEQGGGNQPQHF
TRBJ2-7	.	TRBV19	.	TGTGCCAGTAGTCCCCTGGGCGAATACGAGCAGTACTTC	CASSPLGEYEQYF
TRBJ2-2	TRBD2	TRBV3-1/TRBV3-2	.	TGTGCCAGCAGCCCCGCGGGGGGGGCTCATACCGGGGAGCTGTTTTTT	CASSPAGGAHTGELFF
TRBJ1-5	.	TRBV6-2/TRBV6-3	.	TGTGCCAGCAGTTACTACGGAAAACAGGGAAACAATCAGCCCCAGCATTTT	CASSYYGKQGNNQPQHF
TRBJ2-2	TRBD1	TRBV11-2	.	TGTGCCAGCAGCGCACCAAGGACAGGGGAAACCGGGGAGCTGTTTTTT	CASSAPRTGETGELFF
TRBJ1-6	TRBD1	TRBV7-8	many	TGTGCCAGCAGCACGGACAGGTTGTACTATAATTCACCCCTCCACTTT	CASSTDRLYYNSPLHF
TRBJ1-2	.	TRBV7-6	.	TGTGCCAGCAGCCCTGATAGCAGCCATGGCTACACCTTC	CASSPDSSHGYTF
TRBJ2-3	TRBD2	TRBV10-3	.	TGTGCCACGACGATGGGGGGGGGCACAGATACGCAGTATTTT	CATTMGGGTDTQYF
TRBJ1-3	.	TRBV7-2	once	TGTGCCAGCAGCTTAGCGCAGTCTGGAAACACCATATATTTT	CASSLAQSGNTIYF
TRBJ2-5	TRBD1	TRBV18	.	TGTGCCAGCTCACCAGGACAGGGCTGGAAGACCCAGTACTTC	CASSPGQGWKTQYF
TRBJ2-1	TRBD2	TRBV4-3	.	TGCGCCAGCAGCCAATTAGCGGGGGACTACAATGAGCAGTTCTTC	CASSQLAGDYNEQFF
TRBJ1-2	TRBD1	TRBV9	once	TGTGCCAGCAGCGTAGATCAGGGGGCTCGGTATGGCTACACCTTC	CASSVDQGARYGYTF
TRBJ2-3	TRBD2	TRBV19	few	TGTGCCAGTTTGGGGGGGGACTCTTACACAGATACGCAGTATTTT	CASLGGDSYTDTQYF
TRBJ1-2	.	TRBV30	few	TGTGCCGAGCCTGGGGGGTTTCTTGGCGGCTACACCTTC	CAEPGGFLGGYTF
TRBJ1-2	.	TRBV2	.	TGTGCCAGCAGCTTAATGAACTATGGCTACACCTTC	CASSLMNYGYTF
TRBJ1-4	TRBD1	TRBV18	.	TGTGCCAGCTCACCCTACAGGGGAAGAGATGAAAAACTGTTTTTT	CASSPYRGRDEKLFF
TRBJ1-3	TRBD1	TRBV7-9	.	TGTGCCAGCAGCTTTACTGGAAGGGGGCCTGGAAACACCATATATTTT	CASSFTGRGPGNTIYF
TRBJ1-2	TRBD1	TRBV7-2	.	TGTGCCAGCAGCTACTCGTTCAGGGGGTCGGATGTTGGCTACACCTTC	CASSYSFRGSDVGYTF
TRBJ2-3	TRBD2	TRBV6-4	.	TGTGCCAGCAGCGGCGGGAGGAAAGGGGATACGCAGTATTTT	CASSGGRKGDTQYF
TRBJ1-4	.	TRBV28	.	TGTGCCAGCAGTTTGCGGGAAAGACTGTTTTTT	CASSLRERLFF
TRBJ2-1	TRBD1	TRBV10-1	.	TGCGCCAGCAGCTGGGACAGGGAAAATGAGCAGTTCTTC	CASSWDRENEQFF
TRBJ2-5	.	TRBV5-6	.	TGTGCCAGCAGCTTCACCCGACAGCTCTTCCAAGAGACCCAGTACTTC	CASSFTRQLFQETQYF
TRBJ2-7	TRBD1	TRBV6-6	.	TGTGCCAGCGGTTTACAGGGGGCGGTCGAGCAGTACTTC	CASGLQGAVEQYF
TRBJ2-1	.	TRBV29-1	.	TGCAGCGCCGAGGGGGGACAGAGGAATGAGCAGTTCTTC	CSAEGGQRNEQFF
TRBJ2-2	TRBD2	TRBV15	.	TGTGCCACCAGTAGCGGGGTGAACACCGGGGAGCTGTTTTTT	CATSSGVNTGELFF
TRBJ2-5	TRBD1	TRBV7-8	.	TGTGCCAGCAGCTTAGTATGGGACAGACAAGAGACCCAGTACTTC	CASSLVWDRQETQYF
TRBJ2-4	.	TRBV6-1	.	TGTGCCAGCAGTGAGGTGATCGCTAGCGTCTTAGCCAAAAACATTCAGTACTTC	CASSEVIASVLAKNIQYF
TRBJ2-7	TRBD1	TRBV19	.	TGTGCCAGTAGTTACTCCGGGACAGAAACCTACGAGCAGTACTTC	CASSYSGTETYEQYF
TRBJ2-7	.	TRBV11-2	.	TGTGCCAGCAGCTTAATAATGGAGGGTAGCTTTGCCTCCTACGAGCAGTACTTC	CASSLIMEGSFASYEQYF
TRBJ1-2	.	TRBV28	few	TGTGCCAGCAGTCCCCCTCGATCAGGGTTTTATGGCTACACCTTC	CASSPPRSGFYGYTF
TRBJ2-7	TRBD1	TRBV4-3	few	TGCGCCAGCAGCCAAGATCGAGGAACAGGGGGCTACGAGCAGTACTTC	CASSQDRGTGGYEQYF
TRBJ2-7	.	TRBV27	.	TGTGCCAGCAGTTTAAGCCCCTCTGGGGGGTTCTTAGGGGAGCAGTACTTC	CASSLSPSGGFLGEQYF
TRBJ2-5	TRBD1	TRBV18	once	TGTGCCAGCTCACCAAACAGGGGAGAGACCCAGTACTTC	CASSPNRGETQYF
TRBJ1-6	.	TRBV7-2	few	TGTGCCAGCAGCTTAACTTCGGATTCACCCCTCCACTTT	CASSLTSDSPLHF
TRBJ2-5	.	TRBV6-1	.	TGTGCCAGCAGTGAAGCGTCATCAAGCGTGCGTGAGACCCAGTACTTC	CASSEASSSVRETQYF
TRBJ1-6	TRBD1	TRBV6-2/TRBV6-3	.	TGTGCCAGCAGTAAAATAACAGGGGCGCACGGACCCCTCCACTTT	CASSKITGAHGPLHF
TRBJ1-6	.	TRBV10-3	.	TGTGCCATCAGTGAAGGCGGCAACTATAATTCACCCCTCCACTTT	CAISEGGNYNSPLHF
TRBJ2-1	.	TRBV9	few	TGTGCCAGCAGCCCCGGGGACACGTACAATGAGCAGTTCTTC	CASSPGDTYNEQFF
TRBJ2-1	TRBD2	TRBV18	.	TGTGCCAGCTCACCAGCTAGCGGGGGGAATGAGCAGTTCTTC	CASSPASGGNEQFF
TRBJ1-2	TRBD1	TRBV6-5	.	TGTGCCAGCAGTCTCGAGTTCACAGGGGGCCATGGCTACACCTTC	CASSLEFTGGHGYTF
TRBJ2-7	TRBD2	TRBV28	.	TGTGCCAGCAGTTTTAGGGAGGGGCCCTACGAGCAGTACTTC	CASSFREGPYEQYF
TRBJ2-2	.	TRBV5-1	few	TGCGCCAGCAGCTCCAGGACAGAGAACACCGGGGAGCTGTTTTTT	CASSSRTENTGELFF
TRBJ2-1	TRBD2	TRBV5-1	.	TGCGCCAGCAGCTGGACTAGGGATGAGCAGTTCTTC	CASSWTRDEQFF
TRBJ1-2	.	TRBV27	.	TGTGCCAGCAGTTTATTAGGACAGTCCTCCTATGGCTACACCTTC	CASSLLGQSSYGYTF
TRBJ1-1	.	TRBV4-3	.	TGCGCCAGCAGCCAAGGGAACTTAGGGGTGAACACTGAAGCTTTCTTT	CASSQGNLGVNTEAFF
TRBJ1-5	.	TRBV12-2	.	TGTGCAAGTCGCTTAGCTAGGGACAGGTTTAATCAGCCCCAGCATTTT	CASRLARDRFNQPQHF
TRBJ1-2	TRBD1	TRBV6-5	.	TGTGCCAGCTCTACGGGACAGCCGGACGACTATGGCTACACCTTC	CASSTGQPDDYGYTF
TRBJ2-2	TRBD1	TRBV24-1	.	TGTGCCACTGAACGGGGACAGGGCCCCGGGGAGCTGTTTTTT	CATERGQGPGELFF
TRBJ1-2	.	TRBV6-1	.	TGTGCCAGCAGTGAAGCGGTACGGGGGAGATATGGCTACACCTTC	CASSEAVRGRYGYTF
TRBJ1-1	TRBD1	TRBV5-6	.	TGTGCCAGCAGCCCACAGGGGACCCGGCGGGCTTTCTTT	CASSPQGTRRAFF
TRBJ2-7	TRBD2	TRBV28	.	TGTGCCAGCAGTCCCAGGACTAGCGGGGGGGTCAACTACGAGCAGTACTTC	CASSPRTSGGVNYEQYF